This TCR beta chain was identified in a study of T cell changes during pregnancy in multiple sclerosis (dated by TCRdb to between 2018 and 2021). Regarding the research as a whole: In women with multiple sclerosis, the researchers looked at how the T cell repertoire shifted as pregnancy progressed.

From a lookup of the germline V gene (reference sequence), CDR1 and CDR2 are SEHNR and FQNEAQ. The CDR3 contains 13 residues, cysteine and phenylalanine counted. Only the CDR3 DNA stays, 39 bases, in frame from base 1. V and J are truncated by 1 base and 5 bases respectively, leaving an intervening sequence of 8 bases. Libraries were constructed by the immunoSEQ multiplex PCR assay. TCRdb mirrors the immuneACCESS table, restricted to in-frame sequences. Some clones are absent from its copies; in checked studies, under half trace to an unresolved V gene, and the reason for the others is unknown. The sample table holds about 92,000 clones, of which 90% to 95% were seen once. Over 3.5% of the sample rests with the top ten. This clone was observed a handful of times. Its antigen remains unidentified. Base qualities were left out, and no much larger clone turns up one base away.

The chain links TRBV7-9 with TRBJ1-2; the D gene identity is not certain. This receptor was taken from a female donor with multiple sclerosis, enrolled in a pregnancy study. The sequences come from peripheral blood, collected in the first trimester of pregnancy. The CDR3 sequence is CASSLEAGYGYTF. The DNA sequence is TGTGCCAGCAGCTTAGAAGCAGGTTATGGCTACACCTTC.